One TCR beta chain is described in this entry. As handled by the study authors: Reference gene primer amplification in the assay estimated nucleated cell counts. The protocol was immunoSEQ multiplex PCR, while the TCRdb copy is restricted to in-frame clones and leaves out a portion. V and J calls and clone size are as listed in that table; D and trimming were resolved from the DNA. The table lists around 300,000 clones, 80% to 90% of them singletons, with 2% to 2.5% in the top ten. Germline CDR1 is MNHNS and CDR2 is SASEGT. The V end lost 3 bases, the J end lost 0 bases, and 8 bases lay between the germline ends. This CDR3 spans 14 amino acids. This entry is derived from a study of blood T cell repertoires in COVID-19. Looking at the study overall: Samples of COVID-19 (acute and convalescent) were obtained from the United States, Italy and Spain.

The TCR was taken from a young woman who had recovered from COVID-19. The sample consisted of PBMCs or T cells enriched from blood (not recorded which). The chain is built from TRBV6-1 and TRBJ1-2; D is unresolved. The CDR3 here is CASSEHSPNYGYTF. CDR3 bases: TGTGCCAGCAGTGAGCACAGTCCTAACTATGGCTACACCTTC.